What follows are 8 T cell receptor beta chains derived from one specimen sequenced in a study of cytomegalovirus exposure and HLA in healthy donors. Clones were sequenced by immunoSEQ multiplex PCR, and TCRdb holds only the in-frame ones, with some missing. The table has some 150,000 clones, less than 90% seen once; the top ten hold 3.3%. Input material: PBMCs. The receptors come from a woman aged 18-29 years in good health and CMV-seropositive.

The V and J genes are TRBV11-3 and TRBJ1-2; D call uncertain. CDR3 length: 13 amino acids. Germline V gene sequence: CDR1 SGHNT, CDR2 YENEEA. V was cut by 1 base and J by 7 bases, with 10 bases left in between. CDR3 amino acids: CASSLVPGGGYTF. Here the CDR3 DNA reads TGTGCCAGCAGCTTAGTCCCGGGAGGTGGCTACACCTTC.

This chain connects TRBV5-1 to TRBJ2-1, with TRBD2 identical over 13 bases. This CDR3 contains 14 residues. Germline-derived CDR1 and CDR2 are SGHRS and YFSETQ. With 2 bases clipped from V and 7 bases from J, the junction kept 0 bases outside the gene matches. The CDR3 reads CASSLLAGGNEQFF. The CDR3 DNA reads as TGCGCCAGCAGCTTACTAGCGGGAGGGAATGAGCAGTTCTTC.

The V call is TRBV9, the J call TRBJ2-7; 7 bases map to TRBD2. CDR1 SGDLS and CDR2 YYNGEE come from the germline V gene. The CDR3 is made up of 14 amino acids. The J segment lost 3 bases and the V segment lost 1 base, leaving 4 bases of the junction unmatched. The CDR3 region has the DNA TGTGCCAGCAGCGTACGGGGAGGGAGCTACGAGCAGTACTTC. Encoded protein: CASSVRGGSYEQYF.

The chain employs TRBV5-6 and TRBJ1-2; D is perhaps TRBD1 (6 bases). CDR3 size: 16 residues. Germline V gives CDR1 SGHDT, CDR2 YYEEEE. The V end lost 1 base, the J end lost 8 bases, and 21 bases lay between the germline ends. This chain's CDR3 is CASSLISDIGGYGYTF. The CDR3 DNA reads as TGTGCCAGCAGCTTGATATCGGACATTGGGGGCTACGGCTACACCTTC.

J is TRBJ2-3 and V is TRBV11-3; TRBD1 might be the D (7 bases). V lost 4 bases and J 4 bases, leaving 12 bases between the germline ends. The CDR3 is 14 residues long. Germline V gene lookup returns CDR1 SGHNT and CDR2 YENEEA. CDR3 in DNA: TGTGCCAGCAGCTCCCCCAGGGGGGCAGATACGCAGTATTTT. It yields the protein CASSSPRGADTQYF.

The chain couples TRBV5-6 to TRBJ2-1; D is uncertain. Trimming took 3 bases from V and 0 from J, leaving 16 bases between them. Germline CDR1 reads SGHDT; CDR2 reads YYEEEE. The CDR3 length is 17 residues. CDR3 protein: CASSSIAPPSSYNEQFF. As DNA, the CDR3 is TGTGCCAGCAGCTCCATAGCTCCCCCGAGCTCCTACAATGAGCAGTTCTTC.

The chain joins TRBV30 to TRBJ1-3; 7 nucleotides agree with TRBD1. There are 15 residues in the CDR3. J lost 3 bases, V lost 0 bases, and 5 bases had no gene match. The germline gives CDR1 GTSNPN, CDR2 SVGIG (reference sequence). The CDR3 region is CAWSVRAGGGNTIYF. The CDR3 DNA reads as TGTGCCTGGAGTGTACGGGCAGGGGGTGGAAACACCATATATTTT.

V gene TRBV13 combines with J gene TRBJ1-1, with D maybe TRBD1 (6 bases). The CDR3 runs 15 residues. Trimming cost V 5 bases and J 5 bases, with 18 bases left between them. CDR1 is PRHDT and CDR2 is FYEKMQ in the germline V gene (reference sequence). The CDR3 DNA follows: TGTGCCAGCAGCAAAAAGACAGGCGGGGGAACTGAAGCTTTCTTT. Amino acid sequence: CASSKKTGGGTEAFF.